Sequencing of this T cell receptor beta chain was carried out in a study of blood T cell repertoires in COVID-19. In the study overall: Acute and convalescent COVID-19 specimens originated in the United States, Italy and Spain. Nucleic acid was either cDNA or gDNA, and it came from T cells, B-cell-depleted T cells, or PBMCs.

CDR1 and CDR2 (germline): MNHEY, SVGEGT. This CDR3 has 15 amino acids. The junction had 1 base not matched to a gene; V was cut back by 0 bases and J by 2 bases. Source study methods: Estimated nucleated cell counts came from reference gene primer amplification. Some clones are missing from TCRdb's copy, which holds only in-frame ones; the method was immunoSEQ multiplex PCR. V and J calls plus clone size are reproduced from that table; the DNA served to infer D and trimming. The table shows 95,000 to 130,000 clones, with around 80% occurring only once. The sample comprised peripheral blood. This TCR was sampled from a man between 65 and 80 years old with active or convalescent COVID-19. V gene TRBV6-2 or TRBV6-3 combines with J gene TRBJ2-5; 9 bases fit TRBD1. CDR3 region: CASSYSGQGQETQYF. CDR3 nucleotides: TGTGCCAGCAGTTACTCAGGACAGGGGCAAGAGACCCAGTACTTC.